The 18 T cell receptor beta chains given below trace back to one sample, sequenced in a study of post-analysis software for immune sequencing data. The study's findings and limits: The study found TRBV5-6, TRBV5-1 and TRBV20-1 among about five TRBV segments more frequent in patients than controls.

Their antigen targets remain unknown. The TCR beta cDNA libraries carried unique molecular identifiers. A single record per CDR3 protein comes from TCRdb applying MiXCR to the PCR reads. The data hold a few hundred thousand distinct CDR3 sequences, with about 38% observed a single time. Sequencing was performed on blood. Receptors were obtained from a girl aged 5-17 years with multiple sclerosis.

The rearrangement uses TRBV29-1 and TRBJ2-7; a possible D gene is TRBD1 (6 bases). The CDR3 is made up of 14 amino acids. Trimming stripped 6 bases from V and 3 bases from J, with 18 bases between. Per germline, CDR1 SQVTM and CDR2 ANQGSEA. CDR3 DNA sequence: TGCAGCGTGCTGGACAGAGCCAAGAACTACGAGCAGTACTTC. Translating gives CSVLDRAKNYEQYF.

This clonotype was seen a few times. The CDR3 does not close with the conserved phenylalanine or tryptophan, likely indicating a read error. The gene calls are TRBV12-3 or TRBV12-4 and TRBJ1-2; tentative D call: TRBD1 (5 bases). Trimming took 8 bases from V and 3 from J, leaving 16 bases between them. This CDR3 region has 14 residues. CDR3 region: CASAVAGTDYGYTC. The CDR3 nucleotides read TGTGCCAGCGCCGTAGCCGGGACCGACTATGGCTACACCTGC.

Ten or more counts support this clonotype. V gene TRBV12-3 or TRBV12-4 combines with J gene TRBJ1-5, with 11 bases fitting TRBD1. J was trimmed by 7 bases and V by 5 bases; bases with no gene match: 4. The CDR3 contains 14 residues. The CDR3 DNA reads TGTGCCAGCAGTCGGACAGGGGGCCAACAGCCCCAGCATTTT. Protein product: CASSRTGGQQPQHF.

The chain combines TRBV11-2 with TRBJ2-5; 7 nucleotides line up with TRBD2. CDR3 length: 16 amino acids. Trimming at V came to 5 bases and at J to 0 bases, leaving 9 bases not matched to a gene. Per the germline V gene, CDR1 is SGHAT and CDR2 is FQNNGV. CDR3 in DNA: TGTGCCAGCAGCCCGGGGGAGGGCGCTTACCAAGAGACCCAGTACTTC. Translated, it gives CASSPGEGAYQETQYF.

This clonotype was detected ten times or more. The V gene is TRBV5-1, the J gene TRBJ2-5; no reliable D call. V dropped 6 bases and J dropped 4 bases, with 7 bases sitting between them. Germline CDR1 reads SGHRS; CDR2 reads YFSETQ. This CDR3 has 11 amino acids. The CDR3 spells CASTRRETQYF. DNA for the CDR3: TGCGCCAGCACCCGGCGAGAGACCCAGTACTTC.

This clonotype came up many times. The rearrangement uses TRBV29-1 and TRBJ2-4; 8 nucleotides line up with TRBD1. The CDR3 is made up of 14 amino acids. CDR1 is SQVTM and CDR2 is ANQGSEA in the germline V gene. Trimming at V came to 6 bases and at J to 0 bases, leaving 4 bases not matched to a gene. CDR3 sequence (DNA): TGCAGCGTGACAGGGGCCTTAGCCAAAAACATTCAGTACTTC. Translation: CSVTGALAKNIQYF.

About this clonotype: With a much larger clone just one base away, this may be a read error. The chain recombines TRBV7-2 with TRBJ2-1; D remains ambiguous. CDR1 SGHTA and CDR2 FQGNSA come from the germline V gene. There are 14 residues in the CDR3. The germline V and J ends were trimmed by 4 bases and 6 bases, with 13 bases remaining between them. CDR3 in amino acids: CASSSLMSPNEQFF. In nucleotides, the CDR3 is TGTGCCAGCAGCTCGCTTATGTCCCCCAATGAGCAGTTCTTC.

This clonotype has ten or more counts. This sequence joins TRBV7-2 and TRBJ2-3, with 7 bases that match TRBD2. V lost 3 bases, J lost 4 bases, and 7 bases stayed unmatched. Germline V lookup: CDR1 SGHTA, CDR2 FQGNSA. The CDR3 loop spans 15 amino acids. CDR3 DNA: TGTGCCAGCAGCTTCCCGGGACTACCGCCAGATACGCAGTATTTT. This codes for CASSFPGLPPDTQYF.

This clonotype was seen repeatedly, ten times or more. The rearrangement uses TRBV12-3 or TRBV12-4 and TRBJ1-6; unclear D gene. With 3 bases removed from V and 8 bases from J, the gap between germline ends came to 8 bases. The CDR3 runs to 13 residues. The CDR3 sequence: CASSFLRDSPLHF. The CDR3 region has the DNA TGTGCCAGCAGTTTTTTAAGGGATTCACCCCTCCACTTT.

This clonotype turned up a few times. The V and J genes are TRBV3-1 and TRBJ2-2; the D is unclear. V lost 0 bases and J 2 bases, leaving 7 bases between the germline ends. The CDR3 contains 15 residues. Germline loops: CDR1 LGHDT, CDR2 YNNKEL (reference sequence). The CDR3 DNA follows: TGTGCCAGCAGCCAAGAGGGATTTAACACCGGGGAGCTGTTTTTT. It is translated as CASSQEGFNTGELFF.

This clonotype came up many times. The chain combines TRBV12-3 or TRBV12-4 with TRBJ1-1; D gene unclear. V gave up 2 bases and J gave up 3 bases, with 19 bases separating them. The CDR3 consists of 17 residues. The CDR3 DNA reads as TGTGCCAGCAGTTTATCCCCCCTAGGAAGGGCGGACACTGAAGCTTTCTTT. It translates to CASSLSPLGRADTEAFF.

The table lists this clonotype with a few counts. The chain uses TRBV28 and TRBJ2-1; 10 nucleotides match TRBD2. The CDR3 is 13 amino acids. Losses at the gene ends were 5 bases for V and 7 bases for J; bases not matched to a gene: 2. Germline V gene data show CDR1 as MDHEN and CDR2 as SYDVKM. This CDR3 reads CASSRTSGNEQFF. CDR3 bases: TGTGCCAGCAGTCGGACTAGCGGTAATGAGCAGTTCTTC.

This clonotype was counted at least ten times. V and J are TRBV25-1 and TRBJ2-1; D is possibly TRBD2 (6 bases). The germline gives CDR1 MGHDK, CDR2 SYGVNS. V lost 3 bases, J lost 6 bases, and 18 bases lay in between. This CDR3 has 16 amino acids. The CDR3 DNA reads TGTGCCAGCAGTGAGTCCGGGAGCCCTCGGGGCAATGAGCAGTTCTTC. It codes for CASSESGSPRGNEQFF.

The table lists this clonotype with many counts. The chain has TRBV20-1 and TRBJ2-7; unclear D gene. With 3 bases removed from V and 3 bases from J, the gap between germline ends came to 12 bases. This CDR3 contains 13 residues. Germline V lookup: CDR1 DFQATT, CDR2 SNEGSKA (reference sequence). The chain's CDR3 is CSARAPTHYEQYF. CDR3 sequence (DNA): TGCAGTGCTAGGGCCCCCACCCACTACGAGCAGTACTTC.

To note about this clonotype: A much larger clone sits a single nucleotide away, making a read error possible. The V and J genes are TRBV11-2 and TRBJ1-2; D not resolved. This CDR3 is 16 amino acids long. V dropped 4 bases and J dropped 4 bases, with 19 bases sitting between them. Germline-derived CDR1 and CDR2 are SGHAT and FQNNGV. CDR3 bases: TGTGCCAGCAGCTCCAGCGTAGTTGTCCCTAGCTATGGCTACACCTTC. This translates into CASSSSVVVPSYGYTF.

The sample holds a few counts of this clonotype. The chain employs TRBV5-1 and TRBJ2-3; D gene unclear. The CDR3 is 13 residues long. Germline V CDR1 and CDR2: SGHRS, YFSETQ. V dropped 3 bases and J dropped 0 bases, with 5 bases sitting between them. Here the CDR3 reads CASSSASTDTQYF. The CDR3 DNA sequence: TGCGCCAGCAGCTCCGCTAGCACAGATACGCAGTATTTT.

The V call is TRBV21-1, the J call TRBJ1-1; no check of the table's D call, TRBD1, against the DNA was made. TRBV21-1 is annotated as a pseudogene. The CDR3 runs 19 residues. The CDR3 DNA is TGTGCCAGCAGCAAAGCGCTTCCCCGGGACAGGGTGTCGGACACTGAAGCTTTCTTT. It encodes CASSKALPRDRVSDTEAFF.

This clonotype was seen more than once but under ten times. With a much larger clone just one base away, this may be a read error. This chain uses TRBV6-1 with TRBJ2-5; 7 bases agree with TRBD2. Per the germline V gene, CDR1 is MNHNS and CDR2 is SASEGT. After removal of 6 bases from V and 11 bases from J, the junction contained 18 bases not matched to a gene. The CDR3 has 15 amino acids. CDR3 loop: CASRAWGLIFDEQYF. The CDR3, as DNA: TGTGCCAGCAGGGCGTGGGGACTAATCTTCGATGAGCAGTACTTC.